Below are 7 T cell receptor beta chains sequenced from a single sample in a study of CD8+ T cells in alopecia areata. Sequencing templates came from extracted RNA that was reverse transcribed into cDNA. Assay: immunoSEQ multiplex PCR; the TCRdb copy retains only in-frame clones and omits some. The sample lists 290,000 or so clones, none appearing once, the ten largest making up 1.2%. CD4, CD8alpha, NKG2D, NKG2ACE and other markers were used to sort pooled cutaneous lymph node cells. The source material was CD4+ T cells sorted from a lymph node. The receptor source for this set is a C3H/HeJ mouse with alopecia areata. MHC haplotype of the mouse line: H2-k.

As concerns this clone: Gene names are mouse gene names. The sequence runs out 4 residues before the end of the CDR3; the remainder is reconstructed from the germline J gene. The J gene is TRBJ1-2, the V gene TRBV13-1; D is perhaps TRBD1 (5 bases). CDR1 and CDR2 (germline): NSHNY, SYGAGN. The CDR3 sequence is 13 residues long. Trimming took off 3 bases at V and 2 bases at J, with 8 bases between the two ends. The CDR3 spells CASSARANSDYTF. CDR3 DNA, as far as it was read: TGTGCCAGCAGTGCCAGGGCCAACTCC.

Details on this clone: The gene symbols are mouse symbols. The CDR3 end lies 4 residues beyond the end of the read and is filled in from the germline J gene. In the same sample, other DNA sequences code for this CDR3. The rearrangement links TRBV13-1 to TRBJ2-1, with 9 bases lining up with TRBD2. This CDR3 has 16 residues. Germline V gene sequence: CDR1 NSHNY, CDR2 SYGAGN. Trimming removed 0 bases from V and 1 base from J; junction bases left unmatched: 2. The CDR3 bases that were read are TGTGCCAGCAGTGATGGCCTGGGGGGGAACTATGCT. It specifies CASSDGLGGNYA. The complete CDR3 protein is CASSDGLGGNYAEQFF.

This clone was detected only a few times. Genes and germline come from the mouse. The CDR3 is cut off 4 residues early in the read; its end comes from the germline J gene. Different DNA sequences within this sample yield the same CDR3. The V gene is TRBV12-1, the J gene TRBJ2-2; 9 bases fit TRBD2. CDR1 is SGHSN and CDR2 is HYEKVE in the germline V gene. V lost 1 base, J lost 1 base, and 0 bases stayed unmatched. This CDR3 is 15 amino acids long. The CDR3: CASSLTGGNTGQLYF. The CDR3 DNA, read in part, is TGTGCCAGCTCTCTGACTGGGGGAAACACCGGG. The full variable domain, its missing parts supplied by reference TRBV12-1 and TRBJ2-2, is DSGVVQSPRHIIKEKGGRSVLTCIPISGHSNVVWYQQTLGKELKFLIQHYEKVERDKGFLPSRFSVQQFDDYHSEMNMSALELEDSAMYFCASSLTGGNTGQLYFGEGSKLTVL.

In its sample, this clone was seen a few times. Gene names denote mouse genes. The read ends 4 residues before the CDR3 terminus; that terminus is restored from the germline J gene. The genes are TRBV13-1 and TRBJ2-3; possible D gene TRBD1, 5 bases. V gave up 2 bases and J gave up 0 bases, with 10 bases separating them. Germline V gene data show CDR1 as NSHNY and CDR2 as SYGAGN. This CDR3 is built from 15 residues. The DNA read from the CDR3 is TGTGCCAGCAGTGAACCGGACAATAGTGCAGAA. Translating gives CASSEPDNSAE. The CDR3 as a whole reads CASSEPDNSAETLYF.

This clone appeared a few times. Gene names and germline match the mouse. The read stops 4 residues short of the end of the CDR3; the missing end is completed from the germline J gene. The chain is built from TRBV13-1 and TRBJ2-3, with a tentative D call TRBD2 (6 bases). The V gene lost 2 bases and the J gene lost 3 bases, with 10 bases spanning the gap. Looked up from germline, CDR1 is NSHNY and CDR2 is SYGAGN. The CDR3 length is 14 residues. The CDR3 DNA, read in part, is TGTGCCAGCAGTGACGCTGGGGAGGCAGAA. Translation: CASSDAGEAE. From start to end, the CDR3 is CASSDAGEAETLYF.

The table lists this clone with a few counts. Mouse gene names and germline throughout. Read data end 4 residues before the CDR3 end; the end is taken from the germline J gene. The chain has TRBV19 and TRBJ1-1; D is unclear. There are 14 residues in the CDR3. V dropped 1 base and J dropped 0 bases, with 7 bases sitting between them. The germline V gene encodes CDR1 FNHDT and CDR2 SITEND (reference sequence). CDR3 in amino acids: CASSIPVANTEVFF. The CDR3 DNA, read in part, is TGTGCCAGCAGTATACCAGTTGCAAACACA.

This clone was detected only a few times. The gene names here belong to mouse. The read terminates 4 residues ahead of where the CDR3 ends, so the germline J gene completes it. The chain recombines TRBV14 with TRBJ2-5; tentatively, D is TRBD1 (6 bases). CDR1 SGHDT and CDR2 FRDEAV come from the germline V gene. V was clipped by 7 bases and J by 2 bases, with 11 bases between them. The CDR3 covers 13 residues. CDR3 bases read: TGTGCCAGCTCACGGGACACCCAAGAC. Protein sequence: CASSRDTQD. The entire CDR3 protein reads CASSRDTQDTQYF.